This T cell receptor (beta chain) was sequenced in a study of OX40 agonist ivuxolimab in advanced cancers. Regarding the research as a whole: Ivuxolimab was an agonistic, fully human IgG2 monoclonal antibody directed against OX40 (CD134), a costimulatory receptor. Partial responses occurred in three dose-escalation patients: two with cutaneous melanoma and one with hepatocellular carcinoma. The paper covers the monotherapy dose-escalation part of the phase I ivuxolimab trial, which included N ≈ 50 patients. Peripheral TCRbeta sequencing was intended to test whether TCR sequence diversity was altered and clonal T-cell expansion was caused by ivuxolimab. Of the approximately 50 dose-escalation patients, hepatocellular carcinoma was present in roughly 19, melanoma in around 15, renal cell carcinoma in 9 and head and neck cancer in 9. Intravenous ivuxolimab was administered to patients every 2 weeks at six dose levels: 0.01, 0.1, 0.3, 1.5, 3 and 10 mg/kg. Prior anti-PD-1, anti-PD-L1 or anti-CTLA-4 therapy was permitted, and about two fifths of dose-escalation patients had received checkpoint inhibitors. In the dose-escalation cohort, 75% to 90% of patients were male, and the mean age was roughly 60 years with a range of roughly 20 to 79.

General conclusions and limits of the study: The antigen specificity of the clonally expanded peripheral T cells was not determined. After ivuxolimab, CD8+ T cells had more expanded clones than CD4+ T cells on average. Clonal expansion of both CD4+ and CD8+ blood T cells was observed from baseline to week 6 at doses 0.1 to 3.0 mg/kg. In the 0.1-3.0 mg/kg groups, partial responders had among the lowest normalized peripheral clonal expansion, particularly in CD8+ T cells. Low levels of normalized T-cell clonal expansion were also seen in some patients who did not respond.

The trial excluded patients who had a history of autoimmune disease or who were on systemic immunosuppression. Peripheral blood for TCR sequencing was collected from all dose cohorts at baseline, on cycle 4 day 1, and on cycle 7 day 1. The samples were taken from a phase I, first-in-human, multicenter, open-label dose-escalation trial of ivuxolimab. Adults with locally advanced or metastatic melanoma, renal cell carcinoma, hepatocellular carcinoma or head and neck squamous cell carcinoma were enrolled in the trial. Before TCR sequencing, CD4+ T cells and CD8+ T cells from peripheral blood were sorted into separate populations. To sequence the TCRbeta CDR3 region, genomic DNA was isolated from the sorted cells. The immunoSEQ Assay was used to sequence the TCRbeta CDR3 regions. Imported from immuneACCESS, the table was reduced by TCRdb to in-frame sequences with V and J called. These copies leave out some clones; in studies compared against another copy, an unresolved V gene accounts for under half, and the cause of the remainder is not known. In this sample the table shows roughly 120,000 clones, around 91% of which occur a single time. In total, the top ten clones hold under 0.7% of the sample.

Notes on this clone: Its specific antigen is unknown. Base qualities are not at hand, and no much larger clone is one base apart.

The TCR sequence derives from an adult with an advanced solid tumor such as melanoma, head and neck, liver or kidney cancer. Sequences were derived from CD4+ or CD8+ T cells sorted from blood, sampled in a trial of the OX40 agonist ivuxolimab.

The CDR3 reads as follows: CATSRDNGPHNEQFF. The DNA is TGTGCCACCAGCAGAGATAACGGGCCCCACAATGAGCAGTTCTTC. Recombination linked TRBV15 to TRBJ2-1, with the D gene uncertain. Based on the germline V gene (reference sequence), the CDR1 and CDR2 sequences are LNHNV and YYDKDF. Trimming at the junction amounts to 0 bases on V and 5 bases on J, and the germline ends lie 11 bases apart. The CDR3 contains 15 residues, cysteine and phenylalanine counted. Only the CDR3 part of the read is kept: 45 bases, read in frame from the first base.